The clone carrying this TCR beta chain showed up many times. The data were obtained in a study of blood T cell repertoires in COVID-19. About the study: Whether acute or convalescent, the COVID-19 samples came from the United States, Italy and Spain.

Data came from immunoSEQ multiplex PCR; TCRdb stores just in-frame clones and leaves some out. The sample carries roughly 180,000 clones, roughly 86% recorded once. V lost 1 base and J lost 5, with 9 bases in between. Germline loops: CDR1 SEHNR, CDR2 FQNEAQ (reference sequence). There are 14 residues in the CDR3. The TCR comes from a woman in her twenties or thirties with active or convalescent COVID-19. The source material was peripheral blood. The J gene is TRBJ1-5, the V gene TRBV7-9; no reliable D call. The CDR3 region is CASSLDSGYQPQHF. The CDR3 nucleotides read TGTGCCAGCAGCTTAGACAGCGGTTATCAGCCCCAGCATTTT.